A single sample gave rise to the 32 T cell receptor beta chains below, sequenced in a study of beta chain features in type 1 diabetes. The study, taken as a whole, reports: The study found moderately but significantly shorter TCRB CDR3s in all four CD4+ subsets of Type 1 diabetes patients.

cDNA synthesis used the whole RNA isolate, giving expressed TCRB sequences. Using immunoSEQ multiplex PCR, the repertoire was profiled, and TCRdb retains in-frame clones only, with some absent. The sample includes nearly 350,000 clones, approximately 10% of them seen just once. For these TCRs, the target antigens are not known. The sequenced sample was central memory CD4+ T cells from blood. These receptors were taken from a man between 25 and 39 years old with type 1 diabetes.

The chain joins TRBV5-1 to TRBJ1-1; D uncertain. V was cut by 4 bases and J by 0 bases, with 10 bases left in between. The CDR3 length is 14 residues. Germline V gene data show CDR1 as SGHRS and CDR2 as YFSETQ. The CDR3: CASSQMTVNTEAFF. The CDR3 DNA reads as TGCGCCAGCAGCCAAATGACCGTGAACACTGAAGCTTTCTTT.

Many counts were recorded for this clone. The V gene is TRBV14, the J gene TRBJ1-6; no definite D call. Germline values: CDR1 SGHDN, CDR2 FVKESK. CDR3 size: 15 residues. Trimming pared 4 bases from V and 8 bases from J, leaving 15 bases between. The CDR3: CASSLRTPGDSPLHF. CDR3 coding DNA: TGTGCCAGCAGCCTACGGACCCCTGGGGATTCACCCCTCCACTTT.

V and J are TRBV6-1 and TRBJ2-5, with 10 bases fitting TRBD2. Trimming took 7 bases from V and 2 from J; bases not matched to a gene: 7. The CDR3 runs to 15 residues. Germline V gives CDR1 MNHNS, CDR2 SASEGT. The CDR3 loop is CASTPGLALQETQYF. CDR3 DNA sequence: TGTGCCAGCACACCGGGACTAGCGTTACAAGAGACCCAGTACTTC.

The chain carries TRBV30 and TRBJ2-6; possible D gene TRBD1, 6 bases. The CDR3 is 19 residues long. Looked up from germline, CDR1 is GTSNPN and CDR2 is SVGIG (reference sequence). The V gene lost 1 base and the J gene lost 0 bases, with 19 bases spanning the gap. The CDR3 spells CAWSAKPTGILSGANVLTF. The CDR3 DNA is TGTGCCTGGAGTGCAAAGCCGACAGGCATACTCTCTGGGGCCAACGTCCTGACTTTC.

This clone was counted between two and nine times. Other DNA variants within this sample encode the same CDR3. The V and J genes are TRBV28 and TRBJ2-5, with D uncertain. V lost 1 base and J lost 1, with 7 bases in between. This CDR3 is built from 14 residues. Per germline, CDR1 MDHEN and CDR2 SYDVKM. CDR3 sequence (DNA): TGTGCCAGCAGTTTATCCGGTTCCCAAGAGACCCAGTACTTC. Its protein product is CASSLSGSQETQYF.

This clone was detected only a few times. The J gene is TRBJ1-1, the V gene TRBV7-9; D unresolved. CDR1 SEHNR and CDR2 FQNEAQ come from the germline V gene (reference sequence). Trimming cost V 1 base and J 0 bases, with 6 bases left between them. The CDR3 has 14 residues. DNA for the CDR3: TGTGCCAGCAGCTTAGGAGAACTGAACACTGAAGCTTTCTTT. Residues: CASSLGELNTEAFF.

This clone was counted between two and nine times. This chain uses TRBV7-6 with TRBJ1-1; D ambiguous. Trimming stripped 3 bases from V and 4 bases from J, with 9 bases between. Germline V gene lookup returns CDR1 SGHVS and CDR2 FNYEAQ. The CDR3 sequence is 13 residues long. CDR3 sequence: CASSFSDGTEAFF. As DNA, the CDR3 is TGTGCCAGCAGCTTTAGTGACGGCACTGAAGCTTTCTTT.

This chain uses TRBV7-2 with TRBJ2-7, with TRBD2 matching 9 bases. V was clipped by 5 bases and J by 2 bases; unmatched bases: 10. The CDR3 loop spans 16 amino acids. CDR1 is SGHTA and CDR2 is FQGNSA in the germline V gene. The CDR3 loop reads CASSGRSGGVTYEQYF. The CDR3 DNA is TGTGCCAGCAGCGGGCGTAGCGGGGGCGTTACCTACGAGCAGTACTTC.

The chain joins TRBV7-2 to TRBJ1-6; the match to TRBD1 covers 8 bases. The CDR3 is 13 amino acids. The junction had 6 bases not matched to a gene; V was cut back by 7 bases and J by 10 bases. Germline-derived CDR1 and CDR2 are SGHTA and FQGNSA. The CDR3 reads CASTRDRISPLHF. In DNA, the CDR3 is TGTGCCAGCACCCGGGACAGGATCTCACCCCTCCACTTT.

The rearrangement uses TRBV9 and TRBJ2-3; D not certain. This CDR3 contains 15 residues. Germline CDR1 and CDR2: SGDLS and YYNGEE. V was trimmed by 4 bases and J by 3 bases, leaving 15 bases between them. CDR3 sequence reads: CASSPMTQPTDTQYF. CDR3 in DNA: TGTGCCAGCAGCCCGATGACTCAGCCTACAGATACGCAGTATTTT. The full variable domain, rest sourced from reference TRBV9 and TRBJ2-3, is DSGVTQTPKHLITATGQRVTLRCSPRSGDLSVYWYQQSLDQGLQFLIQYYNGEERAKGNILERFSAQQFPDLHSELNLSSLELGDSALYFCASSPMTQPTDTQYFGPGTRLTVL.

The CDR3 bases are TGTGCCTGGACTTCGGGAAGTCGGACGCAGTATTTT. Translated, it gives CAWTSGSRTQYF. This chain links TRBV30 with TRBJ2-3; D is possibly TRBD2 (5 bases). The CDR3 is 12 amino acids. Between the trimmed V and J ends, which lost 4 bases and 9 bases, there was a span of 14 bases. The germline gives CDR1 GTSNPN, CDR2 SVGIG (reference sequence).

This clone occurred a few times. The chain has TRBV11-2 and TRBJ1-6; tentatively, D is TRBD1 (5 bases). The CDR3 has 14 amino acids. The germline CDR1 and CDR2 sequences are SGHAT and FQNNGV. V was pared by 5 bases and J by 7 bases, with 12 bases between. The CDR3, as DNA: TGTGCCAGCAGCCAGCGGGACGGAAATTCACCCCTCCACTTT. It translates to CASSQRDGNSPLHF.

This chain connects TRBV29-1 to TRBJ1-2; no definite D call. CDR1 and CDR2 (germline): SQVTM, ANQGSEA. This CDR3 comprises 11 residues. The V end lost 5 bases, the J end lost 4 bases, and 8 bases lay between the germline ends. As DNA, the CDR3 is TGCAGCGTTCCCCGGCCCTATGGCTACACCTTC. It specifies CSVPRPYGYTF.

V and J are TRBV7-2 and TRBJ2-1; D unresolved. Germline V CDR1 and CDR2: SGHTA, FQGNSA. The V and J ends lost 5 bases and 9 bases respectively, with 11 bases between them. The CDR3 is made up of 12 amino acids. The CDR3 spells CASSPRRPEQFF. The CDR3 DNA reads as TGTGCCAGCAGCCCGCGCCGCCCTGAGCAGTTCTTC.

This clone was counted ten times or more. The gene calls are TRBV6-4 and TRBJ2-3; possibly TRBD1 for D (6 bases). The CDR3 has 14 amino acids. CDR1 and CDR2 from the germline V gene are MRHNA and SNTAGT. The V gene lost 4 bases and the J gene lost 5 bases, with 13 bases spanning the gap. The CDR3 protein is CASSATGTGDTQYF. CDR3 nucleotides: TGTGCCAGCAGTGCCACAGGGACGGGAGATACGCAGTATTTT.

This clone was counted a few times. The chain uses TRBV29-1 and TRBJ2-3, with 10 bases that match TRBD2. The germline gives CDR1 SQVTM, CDR2 ANQGSEA. The CDR3 totals 15 residues. V lost 8 bases to trimming and J lost 5 bases; unmatched junction nucleotides: 13. The CDR3 DNA is TGCAGCACCTCCGGGACTAGCGATTCGTTAGATACGCAGTATTTT. It is translated as CSTSGTSDSLDTQYF.

This clone was observed a handful of times. The genes are TRBV11-2 and TRBJ2-7; D is ambiguous. Germline CDR1 reads SGHAT; CDR2 reads FQNNGV. This CDR3 has 14 residues. V lost 1 base, J lost 5 bases, and 12 bases lay in between. The CDR3 spells CASSLAFAVDEQYF. The CDR3 nucleotides read TGTGCCAGCAGCTTAGCGTTTGCCGTGGACGAGCAGTACTTC.

The V call is TRBV7-2, the J call TRBJ2-7; 8 bases map to TRBD1. V lost 5 bases to trimming and J lost 11 bases; unmatched junction nucleotides: 11. The CDR3 is 13 amino acids. The germline gives CDR1 SGHTA, CDR2 FQGNSA. CDR3 nucleotides: TGTGCCAGCAGCCCCCAGGACAGGGTTGGAAAGTACTTC. Translated, it gives CASSPQDRVGKYF. Complete variable domain (other parts from reference TRBV7-2 and TRBJ2-7): GAGVSQSPSNKVTEKGKDVELRCDPISGHTALYWYRQSLGQGLEFLIYFQGNSAPDKSGLPSDRFSAERTGGSVSTLTIQRTQQEDSAVYLCASSPQDRVGKYFGPGTRLTVT.

This clone has more than one count but fewer than ten. The chain employs TRBV5-1 and TRBJ2-3; D gene uncertain. The V and J ends lost 2 bases and 4 bases respectively, with 11 bases between them. The CDR3 contains 14 residues. The germline V gene has CDR1 SGHRS and CDR2 YFSETQ. CDR3 amino acids: CASSLIVGPDTQYF. The CDR3 DNA follows: TGCGCCAGCAGCTTAATAGTTGGCCCAGATACGCAGTATTTT. The entire variable domain, with the rest obtained from reference TRBV5-1 and TRBJ2-3, is as follows: KAGVTQTPRYLIKTRGQQVTLSCSPISGHRSVSWYQQTPGQGLQFLFEYFSETQRNKGNFPGRFSGRQFSNSRSEMNVSTLELGDSALYLCASSLIVGPDTQYFGPGTRLTVL.

This clone was counted a few times. V and J are TRBV10-3 and TRBJ2-1; the D gene is possibly TRBD1 (6 bases). V lost 6 bases and J 0 bases, leaving 24 bases between the germline ends. The germline CDR1 and CDR2 sequences are ENHRY and SYGVKD. CDR3 length: 19 amino acids. This CDR3 reads CAIRPDRTSPLRSYNEQFF. CDR3 nucleotides: TGTGCCATCAGGCCCGACAGGACCTCGCCCCTCCGCTCCTACAATGAGCAGTTCTTC.

The CDR3 bases are TGCGCCAGCAGCTTGTTGGGGGTCGGCTACGAGCAGTACTTC. Protein sequence: CASSLLGVGYEQYF. The chain recombines TRBV5-1 with TRBJ2-7, with D perhaps assigned TRBD1 or TRBD2 (5 bases each). Trimming shortened V by 1 base and J by 3 bases, and 11 bases separated the two germline ends. Germline CDR1 and CDR2: SGHRS and YFSETQ. This CDR3 has 14 amino acids.

The rearrangement uses TRBV11-2 and TRBJ2-5; D uncertain. The V gene's germline CDR1 is SGHAT and CDR2 FQNNGV. The CDR3 covers 15 residues. The V end lost 3 bases, the J end lost 2 bases, and 13 bases lay between the germline ends. The chain's CDR3 is CASSFGGGEQETQYF. Written as DNA, the CDR3 is TGTGCCAGCAGCTTTGGCGGCGGAGAACAAGAGACCCAGTACTTC.

This sequence joins TRBV7-9 and TRBJ2-5, with TRBD1 as a possible D gene (5 bases). Between the trimmed V and J ends, which lost 11 bases and 2 bases, there was a span of 9 bases. The CDR3 totals 11 residues. Looked up from germline, CDR1 is SEHNR and CDR2 is FQNEAQ (reference sequence). Here the CDR3 reads CALTDQETQYF. The CDR3 coding sequence is TGTGCCTTGACAGATCAAGAGACCCAGTACTTC.

CDR3 coding DNA: TGTGCCAGCAGCTTATTGGAGGGAAACACCATATATTTT. This sequence encodes CASSLLEGNTIYF. This chain links TRBV7-9 with TRBJ1-3, with D unclear. The germline gives CDR1 SEHNR, CDR2 FQNEAQ (reference sequence). The CDR3 loop spans 13 amino acids. V was shortened by 2 bases and J by 4 bases, with 6 bases between the two germline ends. Variable domain in full (rest from reference TRBV7-9 and TRBJ1-3): DTGVSQNPRHKITKRGQNVTFRCDPISEHNRLYWYRQTLGQGPEFLTYFQNEAQLEKSRLLSDRFSAERPKGSFSTLEIQRTEQGDSAMYLCASSLLEGNTIYFGEGSWLTVV.

The chain couples TRBV30 to TRBJ1-4; no firm D call. CDR1 GTSNPN and CDR2 SVGIG come from the germline V gene (reference sequence). This CDR3 region has 12 residues. The germline V and J ends were trimmed by 4 bases and 7 bases, with 10 bases remaining between them. For the CDR3, the DNA is TGTGCCTGGATGGGAACTGGTGAAAAACTGTTTTTT. Its protein product is CAWMGTGEKLFF.

This clone was seen only a few times. This chain connects TRBV4-3 to TRBJ2-2; 11 nucleotides line up with TRBD1. Trimming at V came to 4 bases and at J to 4 bases, leaving 14 bases not matched to a gene. Germline CDR1 is LGHNA and CDR2 is YSLEER. This CDR3 is built from 19 residues. CDR3 amino acids: CASSPTFGTGGQGTGELFF. DNA for the CDR3: TGCGCCAGCAGCCCAACATTCGGGACAGGGGGACAGGGCACCGGGGAGCTGTTTTTT.

This clone was observed a few times. The rearrangement uses TRBV27 and TRBJ2-5, with D possibly matching TRBD2 (5 bases). The CDR3 runs to 14 residues. Trimming pared 2 bases from V and 0 bases from J, leaving 7 bases between. From germline, CDR1 is MNHEY and CDR2 SMNVEV (reference sequence). The CDR3 region is CASSLEGYQETQYF. CDR3 DNA sequence: TGTGCCAGCAGTTTAGAGGGTTACCAAGAGACCCAGTACTTC.

This clone has more than one count but fewer than ten. V is TRBV4-3 and J is TRBJ1-1; possible D gene TRBD1, 5 bases. Germline CDR1 and CDR2: LGHNA and YSLEER. Trimming took off 0 bases at V and 5 bases at J, with 13 bases between the two ends. The CDR3 consists of 15 residues. The CDR3 here is CASSQDQGVWTEAFF. CDR3 in DNA: TGCGCCAGCAGCCAAGATCAAGGGGTTTGGACTGAAGCTTTCTTT.

The rearrangement links TRBV14 to TRBJ1-1; D is unclear. The germline V gene has CDR1 SGHDN and CDR2 FVKESK. The CDR3 has 13 amino acids. V gave up 1 base and J gave up 10 bases, with 13 bases separating them. In nucleotides, the CDR3 is TGTGCCAGCAGCCAAGGAAAGGATCTTGGAGCTTTCTTT. This sequence encodes CASSQGKDLGAFF.

CDR3 sequence (DNA): TGTGCCTGGAGTGCAGGAGACAATCAGCCCCAGCATTTT. It yields the protein CAWSAGDNQPQHF. J is TRBJ1-5 and V is TRBV30; D ambiguous. The CDR3 length is 13 residues. Trimming removed 1 base from V and 3 bases from J, with 7 bases in between. Germline CDR1 reads GTSNPN; CDR2 reads SVGIG (reference sequence).

This sequence joins TRBV6-5 and TRBJ1-5; D is undetermined. The CDR3 has 14 residues. The germline V gene has CDR1 MNHEY and CDR2 SVGAGI. V was shortened by 7 bases and J by 2 bases, with 12 bases between the two germline ends. The CDR3 region is CASTGSPGNQPQHF. In DNA form, the CDR3 reads TGTGCCAGCACCGGGTCTCCGGGCAATCAGCCCCAGCATTTT.

Worth noting for this clone: Other DNA sequences in the sample encode the same CDR3. This chain links TRBV7-9 with TRBJ2-2; 9 bases match TRBD1. V shed 6 bases, J shed 2 bases, and the junction held 4 bases outside the gene matches. CDR1 SEHNR and CDR2 FQNEAQ come from the germline V gene (reference sequence). The CDR3 extends over 15 amino acids. CDR3 bases: TGTGCCAGCAGTTTGGGACAGGGAAACACCGGGGAGCTGTTTTTT. This translates into CASSLGQGNTGELFF.